This T cell receptor beta chain emerged from a study of blood T cell repertoires in COVID-19. In the authors' methods: Estimated nucleated cell counts came from reference gene primer amplification. The protocol was immunoSEQ multiplex PCR, while the TCRdb copy is restricted to in-frame clones and leaves out a portion. V and J calls plus clone size are reproduced from that table; the DNA served to infer D and trimming. The sample shows some 250,000 clones, roughly 88% of them seen only once. This CDR3 is 15 amino acids long. Per the germline V gene, CDR1 is WSHSY and CDR2 is SAAADI. Trimming took off 3 bases at V and 0 bases at J, with 10 bases between the two ends.

The sample was peripheral blood. This chain joins TRBV10-2 and TRBJ2-3; weak D call: TRBD2 (7 bases). The receptor was isolated from a man between 25 and 39 years old who had recovered from COVID-19. The CDR3 DNA reads TGCGCCAGCAGTGACGCGGGGGCGAGCACAGATACGCAGTATTTT. Its translation: CASSDAGASTDTQYF.